A selection of T cell receptor beta chains follows, all from one sample in a study of T-cell reconstitution after alpha-beta-depleted transplantation in children. TCRdb ran MiXCR on the PCR reads and lists one entry per CDR3 protein. The sample consists of approximately 100,000 distinct CDR3 sequences, about 12% of them appearing once. The specimen was PBMCs from the stem cell graft donor, collected from the stem cell graft. The receptors come from a human donor who donated a stem cell graft to a child with inherited bone marrow failure. CDR3s include the opening cysteine and the closing phenylalanine or tryptophan. The D gene is left open where the match is weak. Clone size is shown for a subset of rows, as once, few, many or a class of expanded clone.

j_call d_call clone_size v_call cdr3_nt cdr3_aa
TRBJ1-1 NA many TRBV7-2 TGTGCCAGCAGCTTAGGCGGTGAAGCTCTCTTT CASSLGGEALF
TRBJ2-5 TRBD1 many TRBV7-2 TGTGCCAGCAGCTTACCCGGGACAGGGGGTGAGACCCAGTACTTC CASSLPGTGGETQYF
TRBJ1-2 NA many TRBV28 TGTGCCAGCAGTCCCGGGGGACTAGCTAACTATGGCTACACCTTC CASSPGGLANYGYTF
TRBJ1-6 NA many TRBV5-4 TGTGCCAGCAGCCAGGGCTCCGGTAATTCACCCCTCCACTTT CASSQGSGNSPLHF
TRBJ2-7 TRBD1 many TRBV12-3/TRBV12-4 TGTGCCAGCAGTTTGGGGACAGGGGGCATCGAGCAGTACTTC CASSLGTGGIEQYF
TRBJ2-5 NA many TRBV27 TGTGCCAGCAGTTTATCTTATAAAGAGACCCAGTACTTC CASSLSYKETQYF
TRBJ1-4 NA NA TRBV19 TGTGCCAGTAGTACCCCCCGGATCCGTGAAAAACTGTTTTTT CASSTPRIREKLFF
TRBJ1-2 NA many TRBV5-1 TGCGCCAGCAGCTCGGCCCCCCCAAGAGGGGGCTACACCTTC CASSSAPPRGGYTF
TRBJ2-7 TRBD1 many TRBV29-1 TGCAGCGTGGGGGACAGGGACTCCTACGAGCAGTACTTC CSVGDRDSYEQYF
TRBJ1-2 NA NA TRBV25-1 TGTGCCAGCAGTGAATCGGGGCCCTATGGCTACACCTTC CASSESGPYGYTF
TRBJ2-1 NA many TRBV20-1 TGCAGTGCTAGATGGGGTGGCGGGTCCTACAATGAGCAGTTCTTC CSARWGGGSYNEQFF
TRBJ2-3 NA many TRBV27 TGTGCCAGCAGCCTCCATCCCCGGACTGCGACAGATACGCAGTATTTT CASSLHPRTATDTQYF
TRBJ2-7 NA many TRBV11-2 TGTGCCAGCGGCGGACCATACGAGCAGTACTTC CASGGPYEQYF
TRBJ2-7 NA many TRBV10-3 TGTGCCTCTCTCGGAAGCTCCTACGAGCAGTACTTC CASLGSSYEQYF
TRBJ2-3 TRBD2 many TRBV20-1 TGCAGTGCTGCCTTGACTAGCGGGGCTAGCACAGATACGCAGTATTTT CSAALTSGASTDTQYF
TRBJ2-7 TRBD1 many TRBV29-1 TGCAGCGTTGGCCGGGACAGCTACGAGCAGTACTTC CSVGRDSYEQYF
TRBJ2-2 TRBD1 many TRBV5-1 TGCGCCAGCAGCTGGGACAGGGGAGACACCGGGGAGCTGTTTTTT CASSWDRGDTGELFF
TRBJ2-3 NA many TRBV29-1 TGCAGCGTTGAAGACGCTAGCACAGATACGCAGTATTTT CSVEDASTDTQYF
TRBJ2-7 NA NA TRBV5-5 TGTGCCAGCAGCTTGGCCTGGGGGGAAGGCTACGAGCAGTACTTC CASSLAWGEGYEQYF
TRBJ2-3 NA few TRBV6-2/TRBV6-3 TGTGCCAGCAGTTACCCAGATGGTACGCAGTATTTT CASSYPDGTQYF
TRBJ1-3 NA NA TRBV18 TGTGCCAGCTCCTCATCTTCTGGAAACACCATATATTTT CASSSSSGNTIYF
TRBJ2-3 NA many TRBV24-1 TGTGCCACCAGTGACCGGGACGAGGACGCAGATACGCAGTATTTT CATSDRDEDADTQYF
TRBJ2-3 TRBD2 many TRBV7-2 TGTGCCAGCAGCTCCCCTTTCCCTAGCGGGGAAACAGATACGCAGTATTTT CASSSPFPSGETDTQYF
TRBJ2-7 TRBD1 many TRBV7-2 TGTGCCAGCAGCTTAGCCGCTGGACAGGGATACGGAGAGCAGTACTTC CASSLAAGQGYGEQYF
TRBJ1-1 NA many TRBV20-1 TGCAGTGCTAGAGGAAAAACCGGGACGCAGGCTTTCTTT CSARGKTGTQAFF
TRBJ2-7 TRBD1 many TRBV14 TGTGCCAGCAGCCAAGATAGGACAGGGTCCTACGAGCAGTACTTC CASSQDRTGSYEQYF
TRBJ1-5 NA NA TRBV5-6 TGTGCCAGCAGCTTGTGGCGTCAGCCCCAGCATTTT CASSLWRQPQHF
TRBJ2-7 NA few TRBV28 TGTGCCAGCAGTTTACGGGACATACGGTACTTC CASSLRDIRYF
TRBJ2-7 NA many TRBV14 TGTGCCAGCAGCCAACAGGGATACGAGCAGTACTTC CASSQQGYEQYF
TRBJ2-5 NA many TRBV11-2 TGTGCCAGCAGCTCATTAAGGTGGCGGCAGACCCAGTACTTC CASSSLRWRQTQYF
TRBJ1-1 NA many TRBV20-1 TGCAGTGCTAGAGATTGGCCCCCACAGGATATGAACACTGAAGCTTTCTTT CSARDWPPQDMNTEAFF
TRBJ2-7 NA many TRBV5-1 TGCGCCAGCAGCTTGGGGGGGACAACTACCTACGAGCAGTACTTC CASSLGGTTTYEQYF
TRBJ1-2 TRBD1 many TRBV12-3/TRBV12-4 TGTGCCAGCAGCTTAAGACAGGGCGGGCGTCACTATGGCTACACCTTC CASSLRQGGRHYGYTF
TRBJ1-4 NA many TRBV5-5 TGTGCCAGCAGCTTGCTAACGCGCGAAAAACTGTTTTTT CASSLLTREKLFF
TRBJ1-5 NA many TRBV19 TGTGCCAGTTTAGGACGGGAGAATCAGCCCCAGCATTTT CASLGRENQPQHF
TRBJ2-5 TRBD2 many TRBV29-1 TGCAGCGTTGATGGGAGGGCTGAGACCCAGTACTTC CSVDGRAETQYF